The 20 T cell receptor beta chains presented below share a single source sample, sequenced in a study of human T cells and chemical hapten exposure. TCRdb redid the calling of the RACE reads with MiXCR, one entry per CDR3 protein. Of about 49,000 distinct CDR3 sequences listed, 9.3% are singletons. Time point described: patch test 1, 2 weeks after DPC sensitization. Treatment described: therapeutic diphenylcyclopropenone sensitization with weekly scalp DPC. Sequences were derived from whole blood, sampled in connection with sensitization to the hapten diphenylcyclopropenone (DPC). These receptors were obtained from a woman aged 50 to 60 with alopecia areata. Some clones in this sample may be carry-over from other donors' samples.

This clonotype was detected only once. A read error is possible here, since a much larger clone lies one base away. The chain has TRBV19 and TRBJ2-3; D unresolved. The CDR3 spans 11 residues. Per germline, CDR1 LNHDA and CDR2 SQIVND (reference sequence). CDR3 residues: CATPRADTLYF. The CDR3 DNA reads as TGTGCCACCCCACGGGCAGATACGCTGTATTTT. Filled out from reference TRBV19 and TRBJ2-3, the complete variable domain reads DGGITQSPKYLFRKEGQNVTLSCEQNLNHDAMYWYRQDPGQGLRLIYYSQIVNDFQKGDIAEGYSVSREKKESFPLTVTSAQKNPTAFYLCATPRADTLYFGPGTRLTVL.

This clonotype showed up many times. This chain joins TRBV7-7 and TRBJ1-4; D is ambiguous. Trimming removed 5 bases from V and 5 bases from J, with 9 bases in between. Germline loops: CDR1 SSHAT, CDR2 FNYEAQ (reference sequence). The CDR3 sequence is 13 residues long. DNA for the CDR3: TGTGCCAGCAGCCGGAGGGAAAATGAAAAACTGTTTTTT. This translates into CASSRRENEKLFF.

This clonotype turned up a few times. The CDR3 DNA sequence: TGTGCCAGCAGCTTTTTCCAGGGGGACGACACTGAAGCTTTCTTT. This encodes CASSFFQGDDTEAFF. The genes are TRBV7-9 and TRBJ1-1; TRBD1 matches 7 bases. CDR3 length equals 15 residues. Trimming took 3 bases from V and 3 from J; bases not matched to a gene: 7. Germline loops: CDR1 SEHNR, CDR2 FQNEAQ (reference sequence).

The chain recombines TRBV4-2 with TRBJ2-7; 7 positions agree with TRBD2. In germline, CDR1 is LGHNA, CDR2 YNFKEQ. V was pared by 0 bases and J by 2 bases, with 4 bases of the junction left unmatched. This CDR3 is built from 15 residues. The CDR3 reads CASSQELGGPYEQYF. The CDR3 nucleotides read TGTGCCAGCAGCCAAGAATTGGGAGGGCCCTACGAGCAGTACTTC.

This clonotype occurred many times. The J gene is TRBJ2-3, the V gene TRBV29-1; D unresolved. This CDR3 contains 14 residues. V was pared by 7 bases and J by 2 bases, with 16 bases between. CDR1 is SQVTM and CDR2 is ANQGSEA in the germline V gene. DNA of the CDR3: TGCAGCGCACGCCCGCAACAGAACACAGATACGCAGTATTTT. It translates to CSARPQQNTDTQYF.

The chain couples TRBV25-1 to TRBJ1-4; 11 bases line up with TRBD1. The germline CDR1 and CDR2 sequences are MGHDK and SYGVNS. The CDR3 runs to 18 residues. The junction had 8 bases not matched to a gene; V was cut back by 5 bases and J by 0 bases. CDR3 in DNA: TGTGCCAGCAGTTCCGGACAGGGGGCAATTGCAACTAATGAAAAACTGTTTTTT. This codes for CASSSGQGAIATNEKLFF.

This clonotype was seen repeatedly, ten times or more. This chain joins TRBV20-1 and TRBJ1-6; a weak D match, TRBD1 (5 bases). Trimming removed 5 bases from V and 1 base from J, with 15 bases in between. CDR1 is DFQATT and CDR2 is SNEGSKA in the germline V gene (reference sequence). The CDR3 is 16 amino acids. The DNA for the CDR3 is TGCAGTGCTCGCCCCCCAGGGTTATCCTATAATTCACCCCTCCACTTT. It codes for CSARPPGLSYNSPLHF.

This clonotype was found many times. The DNA of the CDR3 is TGTGCCAGCACCCCCGGCCAATCCTACAATGAGCAGTTCTTC. It yields the protein CASTPGQSYNEQFF. The chain uses TRBV27 and TRBJ2-1; D remains ambiguous. The V end lost 7 bases, the J end lost 1 base, and 11 bases lay between the germline ends. The CDR3 is made up of 14 amino acids. The germline CDR1 and CDR2 sequences are MNHEY and SMNVEV (reference sequence).

This clonotype appeared many times. V usage is TRBV29-1 and J usage is TRBJ1-2; maybe TRBD1 (5 bases). Germline assignment: CDR1 SQVTM and CDR2 ANQGSEA. Deletions cut 7 bases from V and 8 bases from J, with 20 bases between. The CDR3 covers 13 residues. The DNA for the CDR3 is TGCAGCGGGGGAGACGACAGTTTGGGCGGCTACACCTTC. As protein: CSGGDDSLGGYTF.

This clonotype appeared many times. This rearrangement joins TRBV20-1 to TRBJ1-4; D not resolved. The CDR3 contains 14 residues. Deletions cut 6 bases from V and 0 bases from J, with 11 bases between. CDR1 DFQATT and CDR2 SNEGSKA come from the germline V gene (reference sequence). The CDR3 DNA is TGCAGTGCGGCCCCGGTTGCAACTAATGAAAAACTGTTTTTT. Amino acids: CSAAPVATNEKLFF.

This clonotype has at least ten counts. The chain is built from TRBV3-1 and TRBJ1-1; no clear D. This CDR3 has 13 amino acids. V gave up 3 bases and J gave up 5 bases, with 10 bases separating them. CDR1 is LGHDT, CDR2 YNNKEL, per germline (reference sequence). The CDR3 coding sequence is TGTGCCAGCAGCCAGGTCAGGAGGACTGAAGCTTTCTTT. This codes for CASSQVRRTEAFF.

The table lists this clonotype with many counts. This chain connects TRBV7-9 to TRBJ2-1, with 13 bases fitting TRBD2. Germline V gene sequence: CDR1 SEHNR, CDR2 FQNEAQ (reference sequence). The CDR3 loop spans 19 amino acids. The J segment lost 6 bases and the V segment lost 4 bases, leaving 15 bases of the junction unmatched. CDR3 sequence (DNA): TGTGCCAGCAGCTCAAACCACGGGACTAGCGGGAACCCGATCAATGAGCAGTTCTTC. Protein product: CASSSNHGTSGNPINEQFF.

V usage is TRBV7-2 and J usage is TRBJ1-2; D ambiguous. CDR3 length: 12 residues. Trimming stripped 3 bases from V and 9 bases from J, with 11 bases between. CDR1 and CDR2 from the germline V gene are SGHTA and FQGNSA. The chain's CDR3 is CASSFRAHSYTF. Here the CDR3 DNA reads TGTGCCAGCAGCTTCCGGGCCCACAGCTACACCTTC.

In its sample, this clonotype was seen many times. The V gene is TRBV11-2, the J gene TRBJ2-5; perhaps TRBD1 as D (5 bases). Trimming removed 1 base at V and 1 base at J, with 10 bases between. Germline lookup yields CDR1 SGHAT and CDR2 FQNNGV. The CDR3 runs 15 residues. Here the CDR3 reads CASSLGAGPQETQYF. DNA of the CDR3: TGTGCCAGCAGCTTAGGGGCAGGGCCCCAAGAGACCCAGTACTTC.

This clonotype was seen at least ten times. This rearrangement joins TRBV20-1 to TRBJ2-7; D is perhaps TRBD2 (5 bases). The CDR3 spans 16 residues. Trimming took off 0 bases at V and 6 bases at J, with 21 bases between the two ends. Germline lookup yields CDR1 DFQATT and CDR2 SNEGSKA (reference sequence). This CDR3 is CSAREMSTTYTGEQYF. Here the CDR3 DNA reads TGCAGTGCTAGAGAGATGTCGACTACCTACACCGGCGAGCAGTACTTC.

The V and J genes are TRBV6-5 and TRBJ1-2; no reliable D call. Looked up from germline, CDR1 is MNHEY and CDR2 is SVGAGI. V was shortened by 5 bases and J by 3 bases, with 7 bases between the two germline ends. The CDR3 extends over 12 amino acids. This chain's CDR3 is CASSETDYGYTF. The CDR3 DNA reads as TGTGCCAGCAGTGAAACGGACTATGGCTACACCTTC.

This clonotype was found many times. V usage is TRBV6-6 and J usage is TRBJ2-3, with D perhaps matching TRBD1 (6 bases). Germline lookup yields CDR1 MNHNY and CDR2 SVGAGI (reference sequence). The CDR3 is 18 amino acids. The germline V and J ends were trimmed by 0 bases and 1 base, with 17 bases remaining between them. The CDR3 bases are TGTGCCAGCAGTTACTCGGCCCTTACAGGGTTTGGCACAGATACGCAGTATTTT. This codes for CASSYSALTGFGTDTQYF.

In its sample, this clonotype was seen a few times. The chain joins TRBV7-2 to TRBJ2-5, with D uncertain. The germline V and J ends were trimmed by 5 bases and 5 bases, with 15 bases remaining between them. Germline V gene lookup returns CDR1 SGHTA and CDR2 FQGNSA. CDR3 length: 14 amino acids. CDR3 bases: TGTGCCAGCAGCCCCTCGTCACCGACGGAGACCCAGTACTTC. This translates into CASSPSSPTETQYF.

This clonotype was observed many times. The chain combines TRBV28 with TRBJ2-7, with TRBD1 matching 8 bases. CDR3 length equals 13 residues. CDR1 and CDR2 from the germline V gene are MDHEN and SYDVKM. J was trimmed by 2 bases and V by 7 bases; bases with no gene match: 4. For the CDR3, the DNA is TGTGCCAGCATGGACAGGGCCGCCTACGAGCAGTACTTC. Residues: CASMDRAAYEQYF.

This clonotype was recorded at least ten times. V and J are TRBV27 and TRBJ2-1; D call uncertain. The V end lost 5 bases, the J end lost 7 bases, and 9 bases lay between the germline ends. CDR3 length: 12 amino acids. Germline values: CDR1 MNHEY, CDR2 SMNVEV (reference sequence). Written as DNA, the CDR3 is TGTGCCAGCAGTAGGGTCCCTAATGAGCAGTTCTTC. Translated: CASSRVPNEQFF.